Here is one T cell receptor beta chain with its context. There is no known antigen for this receptor. Base quality data are lacking; no much larger clone is found one base away. The CDR3 sequence holds 15 residues, the cysteine and phenylalanine included. Only CDR3 DNA is held: 45 bases, read in frame from base 1. V is pared back by 3 bases and J by 3 bases, with 11 bases lying between the germline termini. Reading the germline V gene gives CDR1 LGHNA and CDR2 YSLEER. This specimen belongs to a study of blood T cell repertoires in COVID-19 (dated by TCRdb to the early 2020s). In terms of the full investigation: Samples covering the acute and convalescent phases of COVID-19 were provided by collaborators in the United States, Italy and Spain. The repertoires were released in a freely available public database intended as a resource for research on the immune response to SARS-CoV-2. Where available, HLA class I and class II types were taken from metadata supplied by the sample provider and were not determined by assay-based typing. A de-identified subject ID, COVID-19 status, age in years and sex were almost always included in the sample metadata. Deeply sampled blood TCRbeta repertoires from subjects exposed to, actively infected with, or recovered from COVID-19 were included in the dataset. The prospective study material was composed of cDNA or gDNA derived from T cells, B-cell-depleted T cells, or PBMCs. The samples were drawn from two sources: the first 160 participants of the ongoing ImmuneRACE study, and 1,200 or so subjects contributed by 6 global collaborators.

The collaborating institutions used their own protocols to collect whole blood in K2EDTA tubes. For TCRbeta analysis, collaborators shipped samples in one of three forms: frozen whole blood, isolated PBMCs, or DNA extracted from either of those sample types. TCRbeta CDR3 regions were amplified from genomic DNA using the immunoSEQ Assay, a bias-controlled multiplex PCR. The authors' pipeline ran thus. The number of nucleated cells in each sample was estimated by amplification of reference gene primers within the assay. Sequence reads were collapsed and filtered to measure the absolute abundance of every unique TCRbeta CDR3 rearrangement. For each sample, productive Simpson clonality was calculated as the square root of Simpson's diversity index across productive rearrangements. TCRdb took over this immuneACCESS table, retaining in-frame rearrangements with V and J assigned. Such tables are incomplete; in checked studies, under half of the missing clones stem from an unresolved V gene, and the remainder is unexplained. V, J and clone size are taken as reported in that table, and D and trimming were inferred from the DNA itself. In this sample the table shows about 49,000 clones, roughly 90% of which occur a single time. The ten largest clonotypes hold approximately 2.8% of the sample.

Beyond this particular receptor, the publication reports: The quantity of clinical and demographic metadata differed by source and by participant and was supplied without curation.

The rearranged segments are TRBV4-3 and TRBJ2-2; a tentative D call is TRBD1 (5 bases match). What was sequenced was peripheral blood. This TCR came from a human donor in a cohort sampled during active COVID-19. The bases read TGCGCCAGCAGCCAGGAGATACAGGACACCGGGGAGCTGTTTTTT. Translated, this gives CASSQEIQDTGELFF.